The 7 T cell receptor beta chains listed next were all sequenced from one sample in a study of CD8+ T cells in alopecia areata. Treatment: oral pan-JAK inhibitor, 5-10 mg twice daily. Following RNA extraction, reverse transcription yielded cDNA that acted as the sequencing template. Data came from immunoSEQ multiplex PCR; TCRdb stores just in-frame clones and leaves some out. The repertoire holds roughly 200,000 clones, with more than 30% as singletons. Here the sequenced sample was CD4+ T cells sorted from blood, taken between weeks 30 and 35, from a patient treated with tofacitinib. The receptors were sampled from a human donor with alopecia areata.

This clone was counted between two and nine times. The chain employs TRBV29-1 and TRBJ1-1; D possibly corresponds to TRBD1 (5 bases). Germline V gene sequence: CDR1 SQVTM, CDR2 ANQGSEA. Trimming pared 4 bases from V and 4 bases from J, leaving 10 bases between. This CDR3 comprises 12 residues. CDR3 DNA: TGCAGCGTTGGACAGAGGGGCACTGAAGCTTTCTTT. Residues: CSVGQRGTEAFF.

This rearrangement joins TRBV5-1 to TRBJ1-2; the D is unclear. Germline V gene sequence: CDR1 SGHRS, CDR2 YFSETQ. The CDR3 consists of 14 residues. V shed 0 bases and J shed 1 base, with 7 bases lying between them. The CDR3 DNA is TGCGCCAGCAGCTTGGACAGCTATAACTATGGCTACACCTTC. Protein: CASSLDSYNYGYTF.

The rearrangement joins TRBV9 to TRBJ2-7, with TRBD2 as a possible D gene (5 bases). The germline V and J ends were trimmed by 0 bases and 6 bases, with 13 bases remaining between them. The CDR3 totals 14 residues. Germline lookup yields CDR1 SGDLS and CDR2 YYNGEE. The CDR3 DNA is TGTGCCAGCAGCGTAGAGACTACCGGACGCGAGCAGTACTTC. This codes for CASSVETTGREQYF.

The CDR3 sequence is CASSWDRDTGELFF. The CDR3 region has the DNA TGTGCCAGCAGCTGGGACAGGGACACCGGGGAGCTGTTTTTT. The chain employs TRBV11-2 and TRBJ2-2; 9 bases fit TRBD1. This CDR3 region has 14 residues. With V trimmed by 4 bases and J by 3 bases, 0 bases remained unmatched. Germline V lookup: CDR1 SGHAT, CDR2 FQNNGV. Complete variable domain (other parts from reference TRBV11-2 and TRBJ2-2): EAGVAQSPRYKIIEKRQSVAFWCNPISGHATLYWYQQILGQGPKLLIQFQNNGVVDDSQLPKDRFSAERLKGVDSTLKIQPAKLEDSAVYLCASSWDRDTGELFFGEGSRLTVL.

The V call is TRBV11-3, the J call TRBJ2-2; 14 bases are shared with TRBD2. CDR3 length: 16 residues. Germline V gives CDR1 SGHNT, CDR2 YENEEA. Unmatched junction bases numbered 3, after V lost 4 bases and J lost 5 bases. The CDR3 loop is CASSSGTSGSTGELFF. CDR3 coding DNA: TGTGCCAGCAGCTCGGGGACTAGCGGGAGTACCGGGGAGCTGTTTTTT. The whole variable domain, filled in from reference TRBV11-3 and TRBJ2-2, reads EAGVVQSPRYKIIEKKQPVAFWCNPISGHNTLYWYLQNLGQGPELLIRYENEEAVDDSQLPKDRFSAERLKGVDSTLKIQPAELGDSAVYLCASSSGTSGSTGELFFGEGSRLTVL.

This clone was detected only a few times. This chain links TRBV18 with TRBJ2-5; maybe TRBD2 (6 bases). Trimming left V 3 bases short and J 3 bases short, with 11 bases between. This CDR3 region has 14 residues. The germline CDR1 and CDR2 sequences are KGHSH and LQKENI. The CDR3: CASSPRAGKETQYF. The CDR3 region has the DNA TGTGCCAGCTCACCCAGGGCGGGAAAAGAGACCCAGTACTTC.

Relative to its sample, this clone is medium-sized (0.01 to 0.1%). The J gene is TRBJ1-4, the V gene TRBV7-9; D might be TRBD1 (5 bases). V gave up 2 bases and J gave up 8 bases, with 15 bases separating them. The CDR3 totals 15 residues. Germline V gene data show CDR1 as SEHNR and CDR2 as FQNEAQ (reference sequence). The CDR3 loop reads CASSLRGGGGEKLFF. The DNA for the CDR3 is TGTGCCAGCAGCTTACGGGGCGGCGGAGGAGAAAAACTGTTTTTT.